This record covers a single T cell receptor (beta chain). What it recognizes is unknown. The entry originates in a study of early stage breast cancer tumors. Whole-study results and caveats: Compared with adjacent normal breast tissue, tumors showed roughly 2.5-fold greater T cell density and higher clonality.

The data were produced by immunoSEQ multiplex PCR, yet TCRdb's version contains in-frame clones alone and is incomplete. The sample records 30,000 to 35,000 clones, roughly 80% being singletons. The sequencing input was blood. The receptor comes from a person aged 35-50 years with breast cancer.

CDR3 in amino acids: CASSPPSRQNTEAFF. In DNA form, the CDR3 reads TGTGCCAGCTCACCACCCTCGCGCCAGAACACTGAAGCTTTCTTT. This chain links TRBV18 with TRBJ1-1; D call uncertain. The germline CDR1 and CDR2 sequences are KGHSH and LQKENI. The CDR3 covers 15 residues. Trimming stripped 0 bases from V and 1 base from J, with 9 bases between.